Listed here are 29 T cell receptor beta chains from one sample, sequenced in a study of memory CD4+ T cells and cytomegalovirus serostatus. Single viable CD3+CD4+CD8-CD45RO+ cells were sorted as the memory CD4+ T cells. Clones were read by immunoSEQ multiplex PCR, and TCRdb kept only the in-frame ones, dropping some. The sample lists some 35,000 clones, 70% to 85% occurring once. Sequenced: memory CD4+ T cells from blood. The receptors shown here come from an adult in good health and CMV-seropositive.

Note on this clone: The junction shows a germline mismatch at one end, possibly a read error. The CDR3 here is CASSLAASGAETQYF. The CDR3 DNA sequence: TGTGCTAGCAGCTTAGCCGCCAGTGGGGCAGAGACCCAGTACTTC. The chain couples TRBV7-7 to TRBJ2-5; TRBD1 is a possible D gene (5 bases). Germline V gives CDR1 SSHAT, CDR2 FNYEAQ (reference sequence). This CDR3 has 15 residues. Full variable domain (remainder filled in from reference TRBV7-7 and TRBJ2-5): GAGVSQSPRYKVTKRGQDVTLRCDPISSHATLYWYQQALGQGPEFLTYFNYEAQPDKSGLPSDRFSAERPEGSISTLTIQRTEQRDSAMYRCASSLAASGAETQYFGPGTRLLVL.

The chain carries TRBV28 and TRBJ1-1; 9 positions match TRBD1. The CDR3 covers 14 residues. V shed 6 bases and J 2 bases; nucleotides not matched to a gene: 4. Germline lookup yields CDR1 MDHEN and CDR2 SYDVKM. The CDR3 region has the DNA TGTGCCAGCAGAAAGGGACAGGGCAACACTGAAGCTTTCTTT. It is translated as CASRKGQGNTEAFF.

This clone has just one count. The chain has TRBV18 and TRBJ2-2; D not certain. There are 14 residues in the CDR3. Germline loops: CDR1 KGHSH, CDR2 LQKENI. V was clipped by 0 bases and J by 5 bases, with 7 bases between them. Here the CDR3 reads CASSPPSTTGELFF. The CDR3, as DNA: TGTGCCAGCTCACCACCAAGTACGACCGGGGAGCTGTTTTTT.

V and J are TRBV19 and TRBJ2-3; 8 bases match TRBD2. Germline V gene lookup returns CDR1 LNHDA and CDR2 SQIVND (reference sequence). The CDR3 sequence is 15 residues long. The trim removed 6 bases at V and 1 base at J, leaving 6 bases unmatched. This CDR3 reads CASRGGGGRTDTQYF. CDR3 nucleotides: TGTGCCAGTAGGGGTGGCGGGGGGCGCACAGATACGCAGTATTTT. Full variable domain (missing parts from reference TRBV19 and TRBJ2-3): DGGITQSPKYLFRKEGQNVTLSCEQNLNHDAMYWYRQDPGQGLRLIYYSQIVNDFQKGDIAEGYSVSREKKESFPLTVTSAQKNPTAFYLCASRGGGGRTDTQYFGPGTRLTVL.

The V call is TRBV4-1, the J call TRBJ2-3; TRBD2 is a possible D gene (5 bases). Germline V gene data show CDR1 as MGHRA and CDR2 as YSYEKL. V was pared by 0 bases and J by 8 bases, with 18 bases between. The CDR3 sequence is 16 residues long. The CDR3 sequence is CASSQEGGRGSGTQYF. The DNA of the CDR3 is TGCGCCAGCAGCCAAGAAGGTGGGAGAGGATCAGGTACGCAGTATTTT.

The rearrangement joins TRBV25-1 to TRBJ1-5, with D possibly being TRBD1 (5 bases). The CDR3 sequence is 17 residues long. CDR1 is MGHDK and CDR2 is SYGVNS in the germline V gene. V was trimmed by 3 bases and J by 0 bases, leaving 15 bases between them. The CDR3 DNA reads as TGTGCCAGCAGTGACTCATCGGGACCTTATAGCAATCAGCCCCAGCATTTT. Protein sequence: CASSDSSGPYSNQPQHF.

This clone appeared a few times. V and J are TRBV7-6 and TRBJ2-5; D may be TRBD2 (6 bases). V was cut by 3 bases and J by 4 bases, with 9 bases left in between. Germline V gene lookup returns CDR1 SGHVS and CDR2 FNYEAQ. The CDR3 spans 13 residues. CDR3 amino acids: CASSFGAGETQYF. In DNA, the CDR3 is TGTGCCAGCAGCTTCGGAGCGGGAGAGACCCAGTACTTC.

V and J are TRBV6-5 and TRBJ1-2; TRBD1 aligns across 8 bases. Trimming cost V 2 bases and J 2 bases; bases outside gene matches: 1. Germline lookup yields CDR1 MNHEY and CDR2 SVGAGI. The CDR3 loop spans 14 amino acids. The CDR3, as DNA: TGTGCCAGCAGTTACAGGGACAGGAACTATGGCTACACCTTC. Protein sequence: CASSYRDRNYGYTF.

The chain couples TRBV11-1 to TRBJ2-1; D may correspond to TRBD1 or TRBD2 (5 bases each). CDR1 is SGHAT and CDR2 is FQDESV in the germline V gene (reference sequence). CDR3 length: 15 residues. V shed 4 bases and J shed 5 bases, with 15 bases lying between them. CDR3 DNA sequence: TGTGCCAGCAGCTCGGGGCGTGGTCGGAACAATGAGCAGTTCTTC. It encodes CASSSGRGRNNEQFF.

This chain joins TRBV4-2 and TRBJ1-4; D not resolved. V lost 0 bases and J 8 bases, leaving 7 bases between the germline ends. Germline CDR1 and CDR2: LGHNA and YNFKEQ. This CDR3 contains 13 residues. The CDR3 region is CASSQDLTEKLFF. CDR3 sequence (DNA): TGTGCCAGCAGCCAAGATTTAACGGAAAAACTGTTTTTT.

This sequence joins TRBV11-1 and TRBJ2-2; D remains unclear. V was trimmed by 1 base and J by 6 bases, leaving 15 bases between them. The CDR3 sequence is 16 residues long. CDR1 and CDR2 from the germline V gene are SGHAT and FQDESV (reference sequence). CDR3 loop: CASSLVSPKVPGELFF. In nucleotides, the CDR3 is TGTGCCAGCAGCTTAGTTTCCCCAAAGGTTCCCGGGGAGCTGTTTTTT.

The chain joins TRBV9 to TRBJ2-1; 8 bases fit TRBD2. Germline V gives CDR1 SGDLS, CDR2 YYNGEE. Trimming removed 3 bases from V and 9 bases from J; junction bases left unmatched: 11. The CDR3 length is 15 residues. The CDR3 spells CASSESGSPLGEQFF. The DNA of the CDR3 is TGTGCCAGCAGCGAGAGCGGGAGCCCTTTAGGTGAGCAGTTCTTC.

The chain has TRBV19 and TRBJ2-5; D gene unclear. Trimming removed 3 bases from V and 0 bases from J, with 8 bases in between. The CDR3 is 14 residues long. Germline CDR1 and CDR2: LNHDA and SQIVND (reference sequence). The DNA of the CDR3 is TGTGCCAGTAGTATCGACACTAACCAAGAGACCCAGTACTTC. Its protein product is CASSIDTNQETQYF.

The CDR3 reads CASGGQGGSSPLHF. Written as DNA, the CDR3 is TGTGCCAGCGGGGGACAGGGCGGTAGTTCACCCCTCCACTTT. The V and J genes are TRBV7-2 and TRBJ1-6, with 9 bases lining up with TRBD1. Germline values: CDR1 SGHTA, CDR2 FQGNSA. The V segment lost 8 bases and the J segment 9 bases; nucleotides outside the gene matches: 8. This CDR3 contains 14 residues.

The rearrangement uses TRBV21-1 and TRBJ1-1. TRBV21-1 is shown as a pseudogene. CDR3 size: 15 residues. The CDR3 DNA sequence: TGTGCCAGCAGCAAAGTGGGGAGGGGGCGTACTGAAGCTTTCTTT. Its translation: CASSKVGRGRTEAFF.

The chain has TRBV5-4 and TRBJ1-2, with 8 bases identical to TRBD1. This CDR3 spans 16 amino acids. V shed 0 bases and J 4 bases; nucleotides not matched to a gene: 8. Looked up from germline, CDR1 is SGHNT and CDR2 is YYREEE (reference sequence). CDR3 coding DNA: TGTGCCAGCAGCTTGGCCGTAGGACAGGGATTCTATGGCTACACCTTC. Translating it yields CASSLAVGQGFYGYTF.

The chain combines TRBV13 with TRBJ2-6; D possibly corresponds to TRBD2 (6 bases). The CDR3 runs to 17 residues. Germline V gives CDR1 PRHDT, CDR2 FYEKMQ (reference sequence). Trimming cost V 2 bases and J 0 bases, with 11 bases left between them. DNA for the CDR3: TGTGCCAGCAGCTTACCCGGGAGTCCCTCTGGGGCCAACGTCCTGACTTTC. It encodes CASSLPGSPSGANVLTF.

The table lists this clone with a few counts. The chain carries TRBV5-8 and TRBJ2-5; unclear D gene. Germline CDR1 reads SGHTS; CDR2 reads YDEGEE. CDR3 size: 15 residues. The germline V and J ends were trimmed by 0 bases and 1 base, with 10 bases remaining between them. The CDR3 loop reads CASSLGSALQETQYF. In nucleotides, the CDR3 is TGTGCCAGCAGCTTGGGCTCAGCCCTCCAAGAGACCCAGTACTTC.

CDR3 nucleotide sequence: TGTGCCAGCAGTGAGCTCCCCGCGAACACCGGGGAGCTGTTTTTT. Translation gives CASSELPANTGELFF. The J gene is TRBJ2-2, the V gene TRBV2, with no clear D. V was pared by 3 bases and J by 0 bases, with 8 bases between. Germline values: CDR1 SNHLY, CDR2 FYNNEI. CDR3 length equals 15 residues. The full variable domain, rest sourced from reference TRBV2 and TRBJ2-2, is EPEVTQTPSHQVTQMGQEVILRCVPISNHLYFYWYRQILGQKVEFLVSFYNNEISEKSEIFDDQFSVERPDGSNFTLKIRSTKLEDSAMYFCASSELPANTGELFFGEGSRLTVL.

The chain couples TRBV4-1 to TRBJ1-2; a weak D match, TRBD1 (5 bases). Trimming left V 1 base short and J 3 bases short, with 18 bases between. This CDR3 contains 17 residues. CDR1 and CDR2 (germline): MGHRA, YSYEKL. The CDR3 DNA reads TGCGCCAGCAGCCAAGGGAGGCGGGCGGGGCGCGACTATGGCTACACCTTC. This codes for CASSQGRRAGRDYGYTF.

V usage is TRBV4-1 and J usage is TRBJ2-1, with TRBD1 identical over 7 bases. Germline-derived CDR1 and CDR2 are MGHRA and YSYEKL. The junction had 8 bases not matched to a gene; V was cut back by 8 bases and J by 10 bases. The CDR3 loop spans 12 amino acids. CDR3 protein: CASAVTGQEQFF. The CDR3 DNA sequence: TGCGCCAGCGCGGTGACAGGGCAAGAGCAGTTCTTC.

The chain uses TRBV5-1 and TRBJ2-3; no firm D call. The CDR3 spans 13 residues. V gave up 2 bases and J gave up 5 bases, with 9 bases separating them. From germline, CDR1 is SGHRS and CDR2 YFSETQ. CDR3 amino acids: CASSLYIQDTQYF. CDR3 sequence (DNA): TGCGCCAGCAGCTTATATATTCAAGATACGCAGTATTTT.

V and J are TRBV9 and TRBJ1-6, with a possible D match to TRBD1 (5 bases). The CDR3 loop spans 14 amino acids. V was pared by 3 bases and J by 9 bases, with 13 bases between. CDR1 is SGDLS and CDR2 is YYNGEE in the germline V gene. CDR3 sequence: CASSARTSGSPLHF. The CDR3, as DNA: TGTGCCAGCAGCGCCCGGACATCGGGTTCACCCCTCCACTTT.

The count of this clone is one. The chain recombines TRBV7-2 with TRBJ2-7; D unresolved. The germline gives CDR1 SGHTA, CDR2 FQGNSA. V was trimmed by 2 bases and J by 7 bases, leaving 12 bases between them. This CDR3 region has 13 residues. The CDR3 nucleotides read TGTGCCAGCAGCTTATCCAGCTTTCAGGAGCAGTACTTC. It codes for CASSLSSFQEQYF.

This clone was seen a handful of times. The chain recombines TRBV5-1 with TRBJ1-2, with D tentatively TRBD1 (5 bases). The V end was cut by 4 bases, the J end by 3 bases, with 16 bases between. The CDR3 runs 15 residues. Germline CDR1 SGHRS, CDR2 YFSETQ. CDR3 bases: TGCGCCAGCAGCCCGGGGACGGGATTGGACTATGGCTACACCTTC. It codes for CASSPGTGLDYGYTF.

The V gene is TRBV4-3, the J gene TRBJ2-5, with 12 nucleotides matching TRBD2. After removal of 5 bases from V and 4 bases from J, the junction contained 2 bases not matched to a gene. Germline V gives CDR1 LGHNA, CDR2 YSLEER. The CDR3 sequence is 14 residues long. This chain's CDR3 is CASSTGLAGETQYF. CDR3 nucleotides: TGCGCCAGCAGCACGGGACTAGCGGGAGAGACCCAGTACTTC.

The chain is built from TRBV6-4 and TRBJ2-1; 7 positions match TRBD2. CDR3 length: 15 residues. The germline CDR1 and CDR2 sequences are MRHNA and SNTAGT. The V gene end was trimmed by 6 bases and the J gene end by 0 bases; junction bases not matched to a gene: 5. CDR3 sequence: CASSQIAGSYNEQFF. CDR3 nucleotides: TGTGCCAGCAGCCAAATAGCGGGCTCCTACAATGAGCAGTTCTTC.

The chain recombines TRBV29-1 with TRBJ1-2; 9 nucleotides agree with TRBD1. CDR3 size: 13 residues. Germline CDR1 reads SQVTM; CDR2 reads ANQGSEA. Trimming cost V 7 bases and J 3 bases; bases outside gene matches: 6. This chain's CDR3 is CSGQGDLDYGYTF. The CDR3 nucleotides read TGCAGCGGACAGGGGGATCTGGACTATGGCTACACCTTC.

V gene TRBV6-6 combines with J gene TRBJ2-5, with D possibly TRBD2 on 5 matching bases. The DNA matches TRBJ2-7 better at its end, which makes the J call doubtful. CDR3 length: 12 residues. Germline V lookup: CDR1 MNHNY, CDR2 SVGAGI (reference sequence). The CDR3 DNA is TGTGCCAGCAGAGAGGGCTCCTACGAGCAGTACTTC. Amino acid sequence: CASREGSYEQYF.